Listed below are T cell receptor beta chains from one sample, sequenced in a study of cytomegalovirus exposure and HLA in healthy donors. Here immunoSEQ multiplex PCR was the method, and the copy in TCRdb shows in-frame clones only, minus some. The sample records about 250,000 clones, roughly 78% being singletons. The sequencing sample was made of PBMCs. The receptors originated from a boy between 5 and 17 years old in good health and CMV-seronegative. Both conserved end residues are part of each CDR3. The D gene is left open where the match is weak. Rows may omit the clone size; those that give it use once, few, many or a size class.

>TRBV11-3|TRBJ1-3|TRBD1|.|14
CASRHRGKGNTIYF
TGTGCCAGCAGGCACAGGGGGAAGGGGAACACCATATATTTT
>TRBV13|TRBJ2-7|TRBD2|.|15
CASSSEAGNSCEQYF
TGTGCCAGCAGCTCGGAAGCGGGAAACTCCTGCGAGCAGTACTTC
>TRBV11-2|TRBJ2-3|TRBD2|few|16
CASSLTLGGRTDTQYF
TGTGCCAGCAGTCTCACCCTGGGGGGGAGAACAGATACGCAGTATTTT
>TRBV5-1|TRBJ1-2|.|.|14
CASSSTNTGYGYTF
TGCGCCAGCAGCTCCACGAATACAGGGTATGGCTACACCTTC
>TRBV7-9|TRBJ2-1|TRBD2|.|14
CASSLVGLATEQFF
TGTGCCAGCAGCTTAGTGGGACTAGCTACTGAGCAGTTCTTC
>TRBV6-1|TRBJ2-7|.|.|14
CASSSSRGPYEQYF
TGTGCCAGCAGTTCGAGCAGGGGACCCTACGAGCAGTACTTC
>TRBV2|TRBJ1-4|.|.|15
CASSEVRGRKEKLFF
TGTGCCAGCAGTGAAGTCCGGGGTAGAAAGGAAAAACTGTTTTTT
>TRBV6-1|TRBJ1-5|TRBD1|.|14
CASSMDRTDQPQHF
TGTGCCAGCAGTATGGACAGGACGGACCAGCCCCAGCATTTT
>TRBV11-3|TRBJ2-5|.|.|17
CASSWDSGGTRGETQYF
TGTGCCAGCAGCTGGGACTCCGGCGGGACCCGGGGGGAGACCCAGTACTTC
>TRBV27|TRBJ2-7|TRBD1|.|15
CASSPGQGTPYEQYF
TGTGCCAGCAGCCCTGGACAGGGGACGCCCTACGAGCAGTACTTC
>TRBV6-1|TRBJ1-2|.|once|13
CASIASYLYGYTF
TGTGCCAGCATCGCGTCCTACCTCTATGGCTACACCTTC
>TRBV7-9|TRBJ1-6|TRBD1|once|16
CSSSLYWRGLGSPLHF
TGTTCCAGCAGCTTATACTGGAGGGGGCTTGGATCACCCCTCCACTTT
>TRBV4-2|TRBJ2-2|TRBD1|.|18
CASSQDWIDRGNTGELFF
TGTGCCAGCAGCCAAGATTGGATAGACAGGGGAAACACCGGGGAGCTGTTTTTT
>TRBV30|TRBJ1-2|.|.|13
CAWSGGGGHGYTF
TGTGCCTGGAGCGGGGGCGGGGGCCATGGCTACACCTTC
>TRBV5-1|TRBJ1-3|.|.|16
CASSPWGGSSGNTIYF
TGCGCCAGCAGCCCATGGGGGGGCAGCTCTGGAAACACCATATATTTT
>TRBV5-6|TRBJ2-2|.|.|15
CASSHTRLNRGELFF
TGTGCCAGCAGCCACACGCGGTTGAATCGCGGGGAGCTGTTTTTT
>TRBV5-1|TRBJ1-4|.|.|14
CASPAGRACEKLFF
TGCGCCAGTCCAGCCGGGAGGGCGTGTGAAAAACTGTTTTTT
>TRBV6-6|TRBJ1-1|TRBD1|.|15
CASSYGQGTDTEAFF
TGTGCCAGCAGTTACGGACAGGGGACGGACACTGAAGCTTTCTTT
>TRBV6-1|TRBJ2-7|.|.|14
CASNPGSVAYEQYF
TGTGCCAGCAACCCCGGGTCAGTCGCCTACGAGCAGTACTTC
>TRBV5-4|TRBJ1-2|TRBD1|.|12
CASSRTGVDYTF
TGTGCCAGCAGCCGGACAGGGGTTGACTACACCTTC
>TRBV9|TRBJ2-1|.|.|15
CASSVGPSSYNEQFF
TGTGCCAGCAGCGTAGGGCCTAGCTCCTACAATGAGCAGTTCTTC
>TRBV7-9|TRBJ2-1|.|.|13
CASSLLQVGEQFF
TGTGCCAGCAGCTTATTACAGGTGGGTGAGCAGTTCTTC
>TRBV11-3|TRBJ1-2|TRBD1|few|15
CASSLEGQSLMGYTF
TGTGCCAGCAGCTTAGAGGGACAGAGCTTGATGGGCTACACCTTC
>TRBV7-9|TRBJ1-3|.|.|13
CASSLAGGDTIYF
TGTGCCAGCAGCTTAGCGGGAGGAGACACCATATATTTT
>TRBV7-7|TRBJ2-7|.|.|14
CASSPGQSTYEQYF
TGTGCTAGCAGCCCCGGACAGTCAACCTACGAGCAGTACTTC
>TRBV18|TRBJ2-1|.|.|15
CASSTSGGSYNEQFF
TGTGCCAGCTCCACCAGCGGCGGCTCCTACAATGAGCAGTTCTTC
>TRBV5-4|TRBJ2-3|TRBD2|.|16
CASRSGTSGATDTQYF
TGTGCCAGCAGATCCGGGACTAGCGGGGCGACAGATACGCAGTATTTT
>TRBV6-1|TRBJ2-5|TRBD2|.|12
CASGSWEGTQYF
TGTGCCAGCGGAAGTTGGGAGGGGACCCAGTACTTC
>TRBV5-1|TRBJ2-7|TRBD2|.|15
CASSLGTSGIYEQYF
TGCGCCAGCAGCTTGGGGACTAGCGGGATCTACGAGCAGTACTTC
>TRBV9|TRBJ2-7|.|.|14
CASSVWPSSYEQYF
TGTGCCAGCAGCGTCTGGCCGTCCTCCTACGAGCAGTACTTC
>TRBV30|TRBJ1-1|.|once|12
CACRPGIAEAFF
TGTGCCTGCAGACCGGGAATCGCTGAAGCTTTCTTT
>TRBV19|TRBJ2-7|TRBD2|once|15
CASSIQASGSYEQYF
TGTGCCAGTAGTATTCAGGCTAGCGGTTCCTACGAGCAGTACTTC
>TRBV2|TRBJ1-6|.|.|14
CASWSQSYNSPLHF
TGTGCCAGTTGGAGTCAGTCCTATAATTCACCCCTCCACTTT
>TRBV11-3|TRBJ2-1|TRBD2|.|14
CASSAPSGNGEQFF
TGTGCCAGCAGCGCACCTAGCGGGAACGGTGAGCAGTTCTTC
>TRBV9|TRBJ2-7|.|.|13
CASSAYGDYEQYF
TGTGCCAGCAGCGCGTACGGGGACTACGAGCAGTACTTC
>TRBV30|TRBJ2-3|.|.|16
CAWSPRVLSSTDTQYF
TGTGCCTGGAGTCCCAGGGTCCTATCTAGCACAGATACGCAGTATTTT
>TRBV9|TRBJ2-7|.|.|16
CASSVGPSSYSYEQYF
TGTGCCAGCAGCGTAGGTCCTTCCTCTTACTCCTACGAGCAGTACTTC
>TRBV7-6|TRBJ1-5|.|few|17
CASSLGWSGAPNQPQHF
TGTGCCAGCAGCTTAGGATGGTCTGGGGCCCCCAATCAGCCCCAGCATTTT
>TRBV6-5|TRBJ2-3|TRBD1|few|15
CASKTGTGNTDTQYF
TGTGCCAGCAAAACTGGGACAGGGAACACAGATACGCAGTATTTT
>TRBV6-6|TRBJ2-5|TRBD1|.|16
CASQNRWTGGGETQYF
TGTGCCAGCCAAAACCGCTGGACAGGGGGCGGAGAGACCCAGTACTTC
>TRBV5-1|TRBJ2-3|.|.|15
CASSLDYLRTDTQYF
TGCGCCAGCAGCTTGGACTATCTTAGGACAGATACGCAGTATTTT
>TRBV27|TRBJ2-1|.|.|15
CASSFAGSSYNEQFF
TGTGCCAGCAGTTTTGCGGGGAGCTCCTACAATGAGCAGTTCTTC
>TRBV7-6|TRBJ2-1|TRBD2|.|15
CASSLSGSGYNEQFF
TGTGCCAGCAGCTTGAGCGGGAGCGGTTACAATGAGCAGTTCTTC
>TRBV14|TRBJ1-2|.|.|12
CASSHYEGGYTF
TGTGCCAGCAGCCACTATGAGGGTGGCTACACCTTC
>TRBV5-1|TRBJ2-1|.|.|16
CASSLGWMGGSGEQFF
TGCGCCAGCAGCTTGGGGTGGATGGGGGGATCCGGGGAGCAGTTCTTC
>TRBV30|TRBJ1-2|TRBD1|.|12
CAWSQGADGYTF
TGTGCCTGGAGTCAGGGGGCGGATGGCTACACCTTC
>TRBV2|TRBJ2-2|TRBD2|.|12
CASIGRAGGLFF
TGTGCCAGCATAGGGAGGGCGGGGGGGCTGTTTTTT
>TRBV4-2|TRBJ1-2|.|.|16
CASSQAPLRANYGYTF
TGTGCCAGCAGCCAGGCCCCCCTCCGGGCTAACTATGGCTACACCTTC
>TRBV5-1|TRBJ1-1|TRBD1|few|14
CASSFRGRGTEAFF
TGCGCCAGCAGCTTCAGGGGGCGAGGCACTGAAGCTTTCTTT
>TRBV2|TRBJ1-1|.|.|13
CASSGTSWPEAFF
TGTGCCAGCAGTGGGACATCTTGGCCTGAAGCTTTCTTT
>TRBV7-9|TRBJ2-5|TRBD2|once|15
CASSFSNSGAPPQYF
TGTGCCAGCAGCTTTAGCAATAGCGGGGCCCCTCCCCAGTACTTC
>TRBV7-8|TRBJ1-5|TRBD1|.|18
CASSLGGYRDSHNQPQHF
TGTGCCAGCAGCTTAGGGGGCTACCGGGACAGCCACAATCAGCCCCAGCATTTT
>TRBV7-3|TRBJ2-1|.|.|14
CASSFATGYNEQFF
TGTGCCAGCAGCTTCGCTACTGGCTACAATGAGCAGTTCTTC
>TRBV7-2|TRBJ2-3|TRBD2|.|15
CASSPTSGSTDTQYF
TGTGCCAGCAGCCCAACTAGCGGTAGCACAGATACGCAGTATTTT
>TRBV13|TRBJ1-3|.|.|16
CASSLGGAASGNTIYF
TGTGCCAGCAGCTTAGGAGGGGCCGCCTCTGGAAACACCATATATTTT
>TRBV27|TRBJ1-5|.|.|12
CASRQGDQPQHF
TGTGCCAGCAGGCAGGGTGATCAGCCCCAGCATTTT
>TRBV30|TRBJ1-2|.|.|14
CAFPLLGYNYGYTF
TGTGCCTTTCCTCTTCTAGGATATAACTATGGCTACACCTTC
>TRBV11-2|TRBJ1-1|.|.|14
CASSQKRGHTEAFF
TGTGCCAGCAGCCAGAAAAGGGGTCACACTGAAGCTTTCTTT
>TRBV7-9|TRBJ2-2|.|.|15
CASSLASGHTGELFF
TGTGCCAGCAGCTTAGCTAGCGGCCACACCGGGGAGCTGTTTTTT